This TCR beta chain was obtained from a study of cytotoxic CD8 clonotypes in ibrutinib-treated CLL. About the research overall: Partial responders around 24, complete 2; approximately 12 progressed and about 15 stayed in remission by median about 5.5 years. Samples showed on average around 230,000 productive templates and about 100,000 productive rearrangements. Study results and caveats: Private clonotypes, not public ones, expanded at ibrutinib response. Clonality went up at the time of ibrutinib response, stayed stable in sustained remission, and later dropped back toward its baseline level at progression.

Using immunoSEQ multiplex PCR, the repertoire was profiled, and TCRdb retains in-frame clones only, with some absent. This table has 190,000 or so clones, about two thirds appearing once. In this sample, this clone turned up a few times. The antigen is unknown. This CDR3 is built from 12 residues. CDR1 and CDR2 from the germline V gene are LNHNV and YYDKDF (reference sequence). V lost 1 base and J 8 bases, leaving 8 bases between the germline ends. This TCR was recovered from a human donor with chronic lymphocytic leukemia. The gene calls are TRBV15 and TRBJ1-2, with no clear D. This specimen consisted of PBMCs, obtained after 24 months of ibrutinib treatment. In DNA, the CDR3 is TGTGCCACCAGCAGAGGGGCGTTGGGCTACACCTTC. This gives the protein CATSRGALGYTF.